Presented here are 8 T cell receptor beta chains from one specimen sequenced in a study of blood T cell repertoires in COVID-19. TCRdb's table, derived via immunoSEQ multiplex PCR, lists solely in-frame clones and lacks some. The sample includes some 220,000 clones, 65% to 85% of them seen just once. The sequencing sample was made of peripheral blood. The receptors were sampled from a woman aged 60-75 years with acute or convalescent COVID-19.

The chain carries TRBV9 and TRBJ1-4, with no clear D. With 4 bases removed from V and 8 bases from J, the gap between germline ends came to 12 bases. The germline V gene has CDR1 SGDLS and CDR2 YYNGEE. This CDR3 spans 13 amino acids. CDR3 amino acids: CASSPHIREKLFF. The CDR3 DNA sequence: TGTGCCAGCAGCCCTCATATTCGGGAAAAACTGTTTTTT.

The J gene is TRBJ2-7, the V gene TRBV5-1, with TRBD1 as a possible D gene (6 bases). V lost 0 bases to trimming and J lost 2 bases, with 12 bases between them. In germline, CDR1 is SGHRS, CDR2 YFSETQ. CDR3 length: 15 residues. CDR3 loop: CASSLEGTPTYEQYF. DNA of the CDR3: TGCGCCAGCAGCTTGGAAGGGACACCGACCTACGAGCAGTACTTC.

The J gene is TRBJ2-5, the V gene TRBV6-1; D is possibly TRBD1 (5 bases). The V end was cut by 1 base, the J end by 1 base, with 7 bases between. Germline V gene sequence: CDR1 MNHNS, CDR2 SASEGT. The CDR3 loop spans 14 amino acids. CDR3 residues: CASSEGGSQETQYF. CDR3 nucleotide sequence: TGTGCCAGCAGTGAAGGGGGCAGCCAAGAGACCCAGTACTTC.

Concerning this clone: At one boundary the junction diverges from the germline segment, which might be a read error. DNA for the CDR3: TGTGCCCGGAGTCCCCAACTAGCGGGGGATGAGCAGCTCTTC. Translated, it gives CARSPQLAGDEQLF. The genes are TRBV30 and TRBJ2-1, with 11 positions matching TRBD2. Germline V gene data show CDR1 as GTSNPN and CDR2 as SVGIG (reference sequence). This CDR3 is 14 amino acids long.

In this sample, this clone turned up a few times. The rearrangement links TRBV18 to TRBJ2-1; TRBD2 might be the D (5 bases). Germline CDR1 is KGHSH and CDR2 is LQKENI. V was clipped by 6 bases and J by 3 bases, with 9 bases between them. There are 13 residues in the CDR3. The chain's CDR3 is CASSYGIYNEQFF. CDR3 nucleotides: TGTGCCAGCTCGTACGGGATCTACAATGAGCAGTTCTTC.

The rearrangement links TRBV28 to TRBJ2-7; D not resolved. Germline-derived CDR1 and CDR2 are MDHEN and SYDVKM. The CDR3 has 12 amino acids. The V end was cut by 2 bases, the J end by 1 base, with 3 bases between. Here the CDR3 reads CASSLQSYEQYF. DNA of the CDR3: TGTGCCAGCAGTTTACAGTCCTACGAGCAGTACTTC.

V and J are TRBV4-2 and TRBJ1-4, with TRBD1 matching 8 bases. Germline CDR1 and CDR2: LGHNA and YNFKEQ. V was pared by 4 bases and J by 8 bases, with 15 bases of the junction left unmatched. This CDR3 has 17 amino acids. For the CDR3, the DNA is TGTGCCAGCAGCCGCGCGACAGGTGGACAGGGAGGGGAAAAACTGTTTTTT. Translated: CASSRATGGQGGEKLFF.

This CDR3 is CASSFNRDGAFF. The CDR3 DNA sequence: TGTGCCAGCAGCTTTAACAGGGATGGGGCTTTCTTT. The rearrangement joins TRBV7-9 to TRBJ1-1; TRBD1 might be the D (6 bases). There are 12 residues in the CDR3. V was clipped by 3 bases and J by 11 bases, with 13 bases between them. Germline loops: CDR1 SEHNR, CDR2 FQNEAQ (reference sequence).